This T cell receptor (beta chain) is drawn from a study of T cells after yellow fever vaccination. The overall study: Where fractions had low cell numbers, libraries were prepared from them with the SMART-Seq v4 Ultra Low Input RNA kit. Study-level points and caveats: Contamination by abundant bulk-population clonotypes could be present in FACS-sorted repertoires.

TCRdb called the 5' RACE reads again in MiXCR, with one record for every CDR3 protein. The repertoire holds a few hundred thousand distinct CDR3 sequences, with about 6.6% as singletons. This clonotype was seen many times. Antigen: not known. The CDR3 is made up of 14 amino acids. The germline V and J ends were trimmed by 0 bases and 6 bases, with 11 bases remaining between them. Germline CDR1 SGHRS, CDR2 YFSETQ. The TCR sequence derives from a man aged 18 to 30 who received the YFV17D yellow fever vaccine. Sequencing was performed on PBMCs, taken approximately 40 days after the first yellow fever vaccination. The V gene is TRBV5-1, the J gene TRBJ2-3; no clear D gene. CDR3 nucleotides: TGCGCCAGCAGCTTGGTCACCCCCCAGGATACGCAGTATTTT. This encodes CASSLVTPQDTQYF.